The present entry profiles one T cell receptor (beta chain) with its context. Its target is unknown. The sample comes from a study of human versus mouse CDR3 diversity and MHC coevolution. Study results and caveats: Most of the three human donors had the lowest clonal inequality. Around 1.5 million TCR beta clonotypes were estimated for humans, the largest repertoire.

The CDR3 spans 15 residues. The junction had 5 bases not matched to a gene; V was cut back by 4 bases and J by 0 bases. CDR1 and CDR2 (germline): SGHRS, YFSETQ. Sequenced by immunoSEQ multiplex PCR; TCRdb stores in-frame clones only, minus some. The profile shows tens of thousands of clones, around 90% of them singletons. This sequence originates from a person aged 30 to 69 in good health. The source material was naive CD4+ T cells from blood. The subset here: CD45RO-negative CD62L-positive naive CD4 T cells. V usage is TRBV5-1 and J usage is TRBJ1-2, with 8 positions matching TRBD1. This CDR3 reads CASSLGTGSNYGYTF. CDR3 sequence (DNA): TGCGCCAGCAGCCTCGGGACAGGTTCTAACTATGGCTACACCTTC. The whole variable domain, remainder taken from reference TRBV5-1 and TRBJ1-2, is KAGVTQTPRYLIKTRGQQVTLSCSPISGHRSVSWYQQTPGQGLQFLFEYFSETQRNKGNFPGRFSGRQFSNSRSEMNVSTLELGDSALYLCASSLGTGSNYGYTFGSGTRLTVV.